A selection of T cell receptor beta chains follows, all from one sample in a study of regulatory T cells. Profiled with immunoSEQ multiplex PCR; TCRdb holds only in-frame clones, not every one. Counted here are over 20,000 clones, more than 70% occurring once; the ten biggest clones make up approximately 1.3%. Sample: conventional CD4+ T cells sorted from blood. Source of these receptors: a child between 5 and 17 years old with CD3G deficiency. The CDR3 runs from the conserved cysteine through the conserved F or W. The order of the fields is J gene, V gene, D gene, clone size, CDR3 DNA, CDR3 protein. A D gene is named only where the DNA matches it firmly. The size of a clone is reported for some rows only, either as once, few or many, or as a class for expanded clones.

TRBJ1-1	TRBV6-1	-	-	TGTGCCAGCAGTGAAGCTGTCGAAGCTTTCTTT	CASSEAVEAFF
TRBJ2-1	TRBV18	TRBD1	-	TGTGCCAGCTTAAGGGGACAGGGGTCTGAGCAGTTCTTC	CASLRGQGSEQFF
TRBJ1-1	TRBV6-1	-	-	TGTGCCAGCAGTGAAGCCTGGGGGAACACTGAAGCTTTCTTT	CASSEAWGNTEAFF
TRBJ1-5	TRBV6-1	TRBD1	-	TGTGCCAGCAGCAACCACAGGGGATGGGATCAGCCCCAGCATTTT	CASSNHRGWDQPQHF
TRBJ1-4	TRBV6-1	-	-	TGTGCCAGCAGTGATGGCAGGGGAGGTGAAAAACTGTTTTTT	CASSDGRGGEKLFF
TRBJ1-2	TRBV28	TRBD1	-	TGTGCCAGCAGCACAGGGGGCGCAAGCTATGGCTACACCTTC	CASSTGGASYGYTF
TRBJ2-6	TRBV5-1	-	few	TGCGCCAGCAGCTTGGGACAGGCTGGGGCCAACGTCCTGACTTTC	CASSLGQAGANVLTF
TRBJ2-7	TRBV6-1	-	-	TGTGCCAGCAGGGCCCACTCCTCCTACGAGCAGTACTTC	CASRAHSSYEQYF
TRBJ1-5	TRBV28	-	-	TGTGCCAGCAGTGCCCCGACAGGTCCAGTACTACATCAGCCCCAGCATTTT	CASSAPTGPVLHQPQHF
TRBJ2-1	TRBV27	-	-	TGTGCCAGCAGCTCCCAGGGATACAATGAGCAGTTCTTC	CASSSQGYNEQFF
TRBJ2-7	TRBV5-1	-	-	TGCGCCAGCAGCCTGGACGGCCTTCCCTACGAGCAGTACTTC	CASSLDGLPYEQYF
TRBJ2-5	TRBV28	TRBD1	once	TGTGCCAGCAGCTGGGACGACAGGGGCAGGGAGACCCAGTACTTC	CASSWDDRGRETQYF
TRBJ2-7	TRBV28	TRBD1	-	TGTGCCAGCGGCCAGGGGGCCGCCTACGAGCAGTACTTC	CASGQGAAYEQYF
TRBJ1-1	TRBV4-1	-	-	TGCGCCAGCAGCCGCAACGACATCCCGAACACTGAAGCTTTCTTT	CASSRNDIPNTEAFF
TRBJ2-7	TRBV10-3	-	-	TGTGCCATCAGTGAGTACCTAGCGCGCGAGCAGTACTTC	CAISEYLAREQYF
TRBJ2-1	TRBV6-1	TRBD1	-	TGTGCCAGCACTATGGGACAGGGGAACAATGAGCAGTTCTTC	CASTMGQGNNEQFF
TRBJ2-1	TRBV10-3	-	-	TGTGCCATCAGTAAGGGAGAGGGGCACAATGAGCAGTTCTTC	CAISKGEGHNEQFF
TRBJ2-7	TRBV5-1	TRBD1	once	TGCGCCAGCAGCTTGGGGACAGGGGTCCTGAGTGAGCAGTACTTC	CASSLGTGVLSEQYF
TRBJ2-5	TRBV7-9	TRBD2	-	TGTGCCAGCAGCCTCACCGCGGGAGGAGGGGTGGAGACCCAGTACTTC	CASSLTAGGGVETQYF
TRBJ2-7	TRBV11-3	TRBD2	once	TGTGCCAGCAGCTCTACTAGCGGGAGTTCCTACGAGCAGTACTTC	CASSSTSGSSYEQYF
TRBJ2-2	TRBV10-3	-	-	TGTGCCATTAGAGGGACCCCCGACGGGGAGCTGTTTTTT	CAIRGTPDGELFF
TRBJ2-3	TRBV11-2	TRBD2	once	TGTGCCAGCAGCGTGGGACTAGCGGGAGGTCCCCGGGATACGCAGTATTTT	CASSVGLAGGPRDTQYF
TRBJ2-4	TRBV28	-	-	TGTGCCAGCAGTTTAGGGGGGCGAGGCAAAAACATTCAGTACTTC	CASSLGGRGKNIQYF
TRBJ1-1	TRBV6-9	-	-	TGTGCCAGCAGGCACCCTGGGCCAGCTTTCTTT	CASRHPGPAFF
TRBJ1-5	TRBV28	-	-	TGTGCCAGCAGTTTACGGGGGCGTTATCAGCCCCAGCATTTT	CASSLRGRYQPQHF
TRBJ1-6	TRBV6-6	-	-	TGTGCCAGCAGTTACGCCCGGTCCTATAATTCACCCCTCCACTTT	CASSYARSYNSPLHF
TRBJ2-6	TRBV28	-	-	TGTGCCAGCAGTTTAGGGGGCTCTGGGGCCAACGTCCTGACTTTC	CASSLGGSGANVLTF
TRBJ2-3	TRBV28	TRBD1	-	TGTGCCGTTCGGGACAGTAGCACAGATACGCAGTATTTT	CAVRDSSTDTQYF
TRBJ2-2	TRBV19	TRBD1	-	TGTGCCAGTAGCAGCCCCGGACAGGGTCGTGCCGGGGAGCTGTTTTTT	CASSSPGQGRAGELFF
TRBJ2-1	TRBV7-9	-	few	TGTGCCAGCAGCTTAGACCGCTTCAATGAGCAGTTCTTC	CASSLDRFNEQFF
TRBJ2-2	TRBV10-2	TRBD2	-	TGCGCCAGCAGGGGAGACCTAGCGGGAGTTACCGGGGAGCTGTTTTTT	CASRGDLAGVTGELFF
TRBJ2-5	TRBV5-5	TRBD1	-	TGTGCCAGCAGCTTGGGGAAGACAGGGGGCGGGGAGACCCAGTACTTC	CASSLGKTGGGETQYF
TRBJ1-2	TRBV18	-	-	TGTGCCAGCTCACCTGGGGGCTATGGCTACACCTTC	CASSPGGYGYTF
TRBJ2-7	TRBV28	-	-	TGTGCCAGCAGTTTAACCCCGGGGGCCTACGAGCAGTACTTC	CASSLTPGAYEQYF
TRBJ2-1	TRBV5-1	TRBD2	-	TGCGCCAGCAGCTTGGGACTAGCGGGGTACAATGAGCAGTTCTTC	CASSLGLAGYNEQFF
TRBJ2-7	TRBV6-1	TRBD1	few	TGTGCCAGCACAGGATACAGGGGGGCCTACGAGCAGTACTTC	CASTGYRGAYEQYF
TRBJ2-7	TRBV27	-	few	TGTGCCAGCAGTTTAGGACCAAACTACGAGCAGTACTTC	CASSLGPNYEQYF
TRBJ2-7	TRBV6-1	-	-	TGTGCCAGCAGCGCCGGACAGTTCTCCTACGAGCAGTACTTC	CASSAGQFSYEQYF
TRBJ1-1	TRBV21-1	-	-	TGTGCCAGCAGCCGCGGTTGTGCAGGGTCTCGAGCTTTCTTT	CASSRGCAGSRAFF
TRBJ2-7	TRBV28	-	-	TGTGCCAGCAGTTTGGGCGTCTCCCGTTCTAACGAGCAGTACTTC	CASSLGVSRSNEQYF
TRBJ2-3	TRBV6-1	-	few	TGTGCCAGCAGTGACCCCCGACGCACAGATACGCAGTATTTT	CASSDPRRTDTQYF
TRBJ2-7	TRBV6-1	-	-	TGTGCCAGCAGTGAAATGGGGTCGCGCTACGAGCAGTACTTC	CASSEMGSRYEQYF
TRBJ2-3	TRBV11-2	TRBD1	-	TGTGCCAGCAGCCGGAGGGGTGGACAGGGTAGTAGCACAGATACGCAGTATTTT	CASSRRGGQGSSTDTQYF
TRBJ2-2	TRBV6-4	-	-	TGTGCCAGCAGTTTAGGGCCGCGTACCGGGGAGCTGTTTTTT	CASSLGPRTGELFF
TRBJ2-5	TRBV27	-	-	TGTGCCAGCAGTTTATTGGGGAAGACCCAGTACTTC	CASSLLGKTQYF
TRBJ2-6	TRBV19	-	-	TGTGCCAGTAGTACTCACAGGGAAAAAGGGGCCAACGTCCTGACTTTC	CASSTHREKGANVLTF
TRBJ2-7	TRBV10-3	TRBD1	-	TGTGCCATCAAGGAGGACAGGGCATCCTACGAGCAGTACTTC	CAIKEDRASYEQYF
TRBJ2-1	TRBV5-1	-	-	TGCGCCAGCAGCTTGGGTCAGACCCGCTACAATGAGCAGTTCTTC	CASSLGQTRYNEQFF
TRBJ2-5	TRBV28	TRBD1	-	TGTGCCAGCAGACCTCAGGGGGCGCGTGGAGAGACCCAGTACTTC	CASRPQGARGETQYF
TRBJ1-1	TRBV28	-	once	TGTGCCAGCAGTTTGAGGAAAAGGATGGGCACTGAAGCTTTCTTT	CASSLRKRMGTEAFF
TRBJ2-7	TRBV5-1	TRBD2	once	TGCGCCAGCAGCCCCTCTCCCGGGACTAGCGGATCCTACGAGCAGTACTTC	CASSPSPGTSGSYEQYF
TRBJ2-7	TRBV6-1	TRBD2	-	TGTGCCAGCACCTTGACTAGCGCGAGCTCCTACGAGCAGTACTTC	CASTLTSASSYEQYF
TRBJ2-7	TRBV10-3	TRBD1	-	TGTGCCATCAGTGACCAGGACAGGGGAGTGCAGTACTTC	CAISDQDRGVQYF
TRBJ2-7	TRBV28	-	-	TGTGCCAGCAGCTCCCCGTACGGAAGCAGGTCCTACGAGCAGTACTTC	CASSSPYGSRSYEQYF
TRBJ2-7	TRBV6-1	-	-	TGTGCCAGCAGTGAAGTGGGTTACGAGCAGTACTTC	CASSEVGYEQYF
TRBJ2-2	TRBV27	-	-	TGTGCCAGCAGTCCGTATAGCGGTAGCGGGGAGCTGTTTTTT	CASSPYSGSGELFF
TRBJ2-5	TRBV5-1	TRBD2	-	TGCGCCAGCAGCTTGGAAGCCGGACTAGCGGGAGGAGAGACCCAGTACTTC	CASSLEAGLAGGETQYF